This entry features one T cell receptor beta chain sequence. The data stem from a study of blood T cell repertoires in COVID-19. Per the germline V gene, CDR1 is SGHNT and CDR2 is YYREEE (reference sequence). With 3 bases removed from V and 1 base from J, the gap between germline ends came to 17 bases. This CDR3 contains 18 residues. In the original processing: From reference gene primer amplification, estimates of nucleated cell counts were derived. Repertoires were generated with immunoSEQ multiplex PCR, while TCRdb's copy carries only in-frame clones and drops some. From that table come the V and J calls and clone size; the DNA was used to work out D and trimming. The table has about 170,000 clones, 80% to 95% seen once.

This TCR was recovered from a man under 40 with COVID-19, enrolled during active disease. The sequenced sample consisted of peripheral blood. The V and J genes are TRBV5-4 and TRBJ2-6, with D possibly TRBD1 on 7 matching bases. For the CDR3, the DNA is TGTGCCAGCAGCTCCGCCCAGGGGGAGGAATCTGGGGCCAACGTCCTGACTTTC. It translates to CASSSAQGEESGANVLTF.